This TCR beta chain was found in a study of blood T cell repertoires in COVID-19. Study in general: Material from acute and convalescent COVID-19 was sourced from the United States, Italy and Spain. T cells, B-cell-depleted T cells, or PBMCs supplied cDNA or gDNA.

The authors' processing: By means of reference gene primer amplification, nucleated cell counts were estimated. Here immunoSEQ multiplex PCR was the method, and the copy in TCRdb shows in-frame clones only, minus some. Clonal size and the V and J genes are those of that table, whereas D and trimming came from the DNA. The data show approximately 260,000 clones, about 87% seen once. V dropped 6 bases and J dropped 0; count of bases not matched to a gene: 11. There are 16 residues in the CDR3. Germline V gene sequence: CDR1 LNHDA, CDR2 SQIVND (reference sequence). Followed longitudinally, the Seattle patients had been enrolled during active infection.

The origin of this receptor is a woman in her seventies with COVID-19, enrolled during active disease. The V gene is TRBV19, the J gene TRBJ2-7; 7 nucleotides agree with TRBD2. Sequenced material: peripheral blood. The CDR3 DNA follows: TGTGCCAGTAGCCCGAGGGTGGGCGGGAGCTCCTACGAGCAGTACTTC. Translating gives CASSPRVGGSSYEQYF.